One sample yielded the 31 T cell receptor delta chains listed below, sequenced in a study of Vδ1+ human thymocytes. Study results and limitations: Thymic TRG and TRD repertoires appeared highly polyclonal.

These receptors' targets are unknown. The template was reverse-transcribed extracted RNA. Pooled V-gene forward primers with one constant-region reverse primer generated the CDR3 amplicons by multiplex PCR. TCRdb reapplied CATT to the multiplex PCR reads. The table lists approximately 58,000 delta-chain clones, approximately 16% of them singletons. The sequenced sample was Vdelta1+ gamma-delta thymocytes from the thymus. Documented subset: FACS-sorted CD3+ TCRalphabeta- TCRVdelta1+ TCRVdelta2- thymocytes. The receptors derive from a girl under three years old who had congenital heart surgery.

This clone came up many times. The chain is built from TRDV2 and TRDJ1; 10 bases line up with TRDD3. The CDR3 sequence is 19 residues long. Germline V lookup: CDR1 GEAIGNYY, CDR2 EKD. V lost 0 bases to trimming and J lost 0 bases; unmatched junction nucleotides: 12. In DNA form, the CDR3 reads TGTGCCTGTGACACCTCCAGGTGGGGGATACTCGTGTACACCGATAAACTCATCTTT. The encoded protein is CACDTSRWGILVYTDKLIF.

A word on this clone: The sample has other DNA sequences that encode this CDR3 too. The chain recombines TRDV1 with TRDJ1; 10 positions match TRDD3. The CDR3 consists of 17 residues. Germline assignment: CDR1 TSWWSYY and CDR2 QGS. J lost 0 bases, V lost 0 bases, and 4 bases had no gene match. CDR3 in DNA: TGTGCTCTTGGGGAACTACTGGGGGATCCGTACACCGATAAACTCATCTTT. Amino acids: CALGELLGDPYTDKLIF.

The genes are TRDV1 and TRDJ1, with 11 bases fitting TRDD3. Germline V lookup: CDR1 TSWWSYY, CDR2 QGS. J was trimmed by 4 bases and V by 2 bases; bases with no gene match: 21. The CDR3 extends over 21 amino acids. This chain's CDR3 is CALGEGLNSYWGIGPDDKLIF. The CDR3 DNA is TGTGCTCTTGGGGAAGGCCTTAACTCTTACTGGGGGATAGGGCCGGACGATAAACTCATCTTT.

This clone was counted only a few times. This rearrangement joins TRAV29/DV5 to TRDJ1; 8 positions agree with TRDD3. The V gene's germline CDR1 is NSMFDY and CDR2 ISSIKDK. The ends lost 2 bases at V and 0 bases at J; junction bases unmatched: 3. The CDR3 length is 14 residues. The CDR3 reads CAARLLGDTDKLIF. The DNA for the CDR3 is TGTGCAGCAAGGTTACTGGGGGACACCGATAAACTCATCTTT.

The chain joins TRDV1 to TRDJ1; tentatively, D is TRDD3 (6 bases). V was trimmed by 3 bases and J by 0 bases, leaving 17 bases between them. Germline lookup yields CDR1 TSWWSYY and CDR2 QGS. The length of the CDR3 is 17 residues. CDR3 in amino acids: CALGERGDSPDTDKLIF. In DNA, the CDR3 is TGTGCTCTTGGGGAGAGGGGGGACAGCCCCGACACCGATAAACTCATCTTT.

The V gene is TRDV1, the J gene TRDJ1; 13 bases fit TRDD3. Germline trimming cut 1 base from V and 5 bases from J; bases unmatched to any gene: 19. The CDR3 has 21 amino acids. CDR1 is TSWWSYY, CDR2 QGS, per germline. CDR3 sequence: CALGEPLSPRYWGIRGDKLIF. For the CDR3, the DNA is TGTGCTCTTGGGGAACCCCTTTCCCCCCGGTACTGGGGGATACGGGGGGATAAACTCATCTTT.

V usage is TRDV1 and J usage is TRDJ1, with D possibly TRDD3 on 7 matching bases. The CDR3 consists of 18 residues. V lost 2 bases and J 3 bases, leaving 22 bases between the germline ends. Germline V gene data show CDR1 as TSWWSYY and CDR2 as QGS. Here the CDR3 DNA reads TGTGCTCTTGGGGAAGCGGATCTTCCTTGGGGGACCCCCGATAAACTCATCTTT. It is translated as CALGEADLPWGTPDKLIF.

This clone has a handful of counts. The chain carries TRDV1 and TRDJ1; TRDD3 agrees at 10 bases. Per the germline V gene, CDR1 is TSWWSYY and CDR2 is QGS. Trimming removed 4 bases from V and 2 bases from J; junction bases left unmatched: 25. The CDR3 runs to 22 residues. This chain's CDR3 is CALGGQEAAGDTRIPGTDKLIF. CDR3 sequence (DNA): TGTGCTCTTGGGGGACAAGAGGCTGCGGGGGATACGCGTATCCCGGGGACCGATAAACTCATCTTT.

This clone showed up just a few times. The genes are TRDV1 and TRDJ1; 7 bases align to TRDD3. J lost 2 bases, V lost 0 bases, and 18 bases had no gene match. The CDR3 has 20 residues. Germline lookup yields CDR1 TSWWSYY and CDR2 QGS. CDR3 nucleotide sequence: TGTGCTCTTGGGGAACTAAAGGCCTACGTCCGGGGACTGGGGACCGATAAACTCATCTTT. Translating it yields CALGELKAYVRGLGTDKLIF.

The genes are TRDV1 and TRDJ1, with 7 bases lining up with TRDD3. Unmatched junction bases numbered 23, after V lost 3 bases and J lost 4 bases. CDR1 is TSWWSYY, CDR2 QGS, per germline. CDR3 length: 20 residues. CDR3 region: CALGECLHGFSRDTVDKLIF. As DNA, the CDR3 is TGTGCTCTTGGGGAGTGCCTTCACGGCTTCTCGAGGGATACAGTCGATAAACTCATCTTT.

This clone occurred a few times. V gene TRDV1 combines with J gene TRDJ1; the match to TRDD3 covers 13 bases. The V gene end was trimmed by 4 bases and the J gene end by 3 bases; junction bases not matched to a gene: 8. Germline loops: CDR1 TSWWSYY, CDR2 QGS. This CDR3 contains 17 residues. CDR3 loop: CALGGFTGGYVPDKLIF. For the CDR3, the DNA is TGTGCTCTTGGGGGGTTTACTGGGGGATACGTTCCCGATAAACTCATCTTT.

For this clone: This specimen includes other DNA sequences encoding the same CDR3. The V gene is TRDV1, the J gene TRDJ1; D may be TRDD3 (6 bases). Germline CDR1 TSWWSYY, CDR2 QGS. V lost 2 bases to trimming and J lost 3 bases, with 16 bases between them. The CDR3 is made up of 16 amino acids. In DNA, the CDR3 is TGTGCTCTTGGGGAAATTGGGGGCCGGAGGTCCGATAAACTCATCTTT. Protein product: CALGEIGGRRSDKLIF.

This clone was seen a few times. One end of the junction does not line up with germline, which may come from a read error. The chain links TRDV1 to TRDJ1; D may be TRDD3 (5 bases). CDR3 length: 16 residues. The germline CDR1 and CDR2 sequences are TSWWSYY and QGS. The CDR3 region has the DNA TGTGCTCTGGGGGCCTTTTTAAGGATCTACACCGATAAACTCATCTTT. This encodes CALGAFLRIYTDKLIF.

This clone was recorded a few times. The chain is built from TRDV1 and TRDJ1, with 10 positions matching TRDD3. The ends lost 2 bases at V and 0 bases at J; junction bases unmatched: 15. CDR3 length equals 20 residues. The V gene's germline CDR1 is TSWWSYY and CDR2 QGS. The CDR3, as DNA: TGTGCTCTTGGGGAAGCGGCGACCCAGCGTACTGGGGGATACACCGATAAACTCATCTTT. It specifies CALGEAATQRTGGYTDKLIF.

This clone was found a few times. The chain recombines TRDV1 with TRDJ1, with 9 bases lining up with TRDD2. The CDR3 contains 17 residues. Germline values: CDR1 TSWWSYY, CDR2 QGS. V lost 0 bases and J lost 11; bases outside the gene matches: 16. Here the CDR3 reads CALGELLPTVGDIGLIF. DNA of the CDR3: TGTGCTCTTGGGGAACTCCTTCCTACGGTAGGGGATATTGGCCTCATCTTT.

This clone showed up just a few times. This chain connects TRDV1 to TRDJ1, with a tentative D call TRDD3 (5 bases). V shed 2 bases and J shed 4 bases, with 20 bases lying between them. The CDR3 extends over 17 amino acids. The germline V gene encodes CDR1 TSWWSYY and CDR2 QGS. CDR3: CALGELEREGFVDKLIF. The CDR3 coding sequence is TGTGCTCTTGGGGAATTGGAACGGGAGGGATTTGTCGATAAACTCATCTTT.

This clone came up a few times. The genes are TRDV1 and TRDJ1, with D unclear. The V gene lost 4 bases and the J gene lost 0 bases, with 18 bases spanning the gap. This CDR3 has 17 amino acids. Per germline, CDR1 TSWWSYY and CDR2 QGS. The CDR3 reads CALGGRMAADNTDKLIF. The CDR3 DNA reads TGTGCTCTTGGGGGCAGGATGGCCGCGGACAACACCGATAAACTCATCTTT.

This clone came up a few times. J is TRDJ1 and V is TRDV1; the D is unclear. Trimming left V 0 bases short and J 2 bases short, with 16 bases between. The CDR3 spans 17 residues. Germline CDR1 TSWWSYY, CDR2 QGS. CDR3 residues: CALGELRRFGRTDKLIF. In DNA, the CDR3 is TGTGCTCTTGGGGAACTCCGGCGGTTCGGGCGGACCGATAAACTCATCTTT.

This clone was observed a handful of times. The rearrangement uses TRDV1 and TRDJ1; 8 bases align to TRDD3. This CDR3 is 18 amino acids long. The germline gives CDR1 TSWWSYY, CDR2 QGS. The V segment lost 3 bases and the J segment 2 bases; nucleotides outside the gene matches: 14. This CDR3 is CALGELNLYWGGTDKLIF. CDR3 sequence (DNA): TGTGCTCTTGGGGAGCTCAACCTCTACTGGGGGGGAACCGATAAACTCATCTTT.

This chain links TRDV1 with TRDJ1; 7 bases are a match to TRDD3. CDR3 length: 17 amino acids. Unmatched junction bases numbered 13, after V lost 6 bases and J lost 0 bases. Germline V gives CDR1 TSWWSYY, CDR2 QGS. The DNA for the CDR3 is TGTGCTCTTGGAGTTCTGGGGGCCCACCCTCACACCGATAAACTCATCTTT. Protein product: CALGVLGAHPHTDKLIF.

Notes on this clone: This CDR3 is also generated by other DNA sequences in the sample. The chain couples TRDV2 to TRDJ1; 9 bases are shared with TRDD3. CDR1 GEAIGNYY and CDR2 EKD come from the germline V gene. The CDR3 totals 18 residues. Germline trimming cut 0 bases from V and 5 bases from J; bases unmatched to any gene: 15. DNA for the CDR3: TGTGCCTGTGACACCGGGACCCGGGGGATACAGTGCACTGATAAACTCATCTTT. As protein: CACDTGTRGIQCTDKLIF.

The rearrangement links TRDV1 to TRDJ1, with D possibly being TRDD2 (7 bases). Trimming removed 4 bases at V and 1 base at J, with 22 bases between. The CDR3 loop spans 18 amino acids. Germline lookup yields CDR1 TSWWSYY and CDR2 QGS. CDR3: CALGVTSFLRGTTDKLIF. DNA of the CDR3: TGTGCTCTTGGGGTGACCAGTTTCCTACGGGGGACCACCGATAAACTCATCTTT.

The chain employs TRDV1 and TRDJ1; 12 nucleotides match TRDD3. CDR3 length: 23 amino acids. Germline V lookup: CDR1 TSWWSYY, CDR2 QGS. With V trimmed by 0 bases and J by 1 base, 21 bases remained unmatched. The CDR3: CALGELGPPTSYWGIHFTDKLIF. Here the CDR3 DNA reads TGTGCTCTTGGGGAACTAGGTCCTCCTACCTCGTACTGGGGGATACACTTCACCGATAAACTCATCTTT.

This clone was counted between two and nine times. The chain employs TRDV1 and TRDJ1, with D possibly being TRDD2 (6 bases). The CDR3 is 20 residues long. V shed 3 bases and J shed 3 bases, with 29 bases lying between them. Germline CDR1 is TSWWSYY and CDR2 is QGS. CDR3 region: CALGDLKRGLPPKVADKLIF. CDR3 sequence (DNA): TGTGCTCTTGGGGATCTAAAGAGGGGCCTTCCCCCTAAGGTCGCCGATAAACTCATCTTT.

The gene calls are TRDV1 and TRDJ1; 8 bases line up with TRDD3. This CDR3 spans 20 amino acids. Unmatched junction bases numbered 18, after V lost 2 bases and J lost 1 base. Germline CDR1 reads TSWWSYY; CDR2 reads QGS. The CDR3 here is CALGEFVHVGTGGSTDKLIF. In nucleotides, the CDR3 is TGTGCTCTTGGGGAATTCGTTCACGTCGGTACTGGGGGGAGCACCGATAAACTCATCTTT.

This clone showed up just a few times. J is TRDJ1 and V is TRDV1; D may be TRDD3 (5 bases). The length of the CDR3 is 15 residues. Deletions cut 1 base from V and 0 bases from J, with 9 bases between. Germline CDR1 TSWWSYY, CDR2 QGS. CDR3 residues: CALGEPPIHTDKLIF. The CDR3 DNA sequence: TGTGCTCTTGGGGAACCCCCGATACACACCGATAAACTCATCTTT.

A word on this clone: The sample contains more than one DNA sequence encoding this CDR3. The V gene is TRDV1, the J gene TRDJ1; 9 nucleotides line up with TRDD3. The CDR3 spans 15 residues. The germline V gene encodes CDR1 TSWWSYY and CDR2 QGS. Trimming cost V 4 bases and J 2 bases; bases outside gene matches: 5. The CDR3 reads CALGVPLGDTDKLIF. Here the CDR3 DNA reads TGTGCTCTTGGGGTCCCCCTGGGGGATACCGATAAACTCATCTTT.

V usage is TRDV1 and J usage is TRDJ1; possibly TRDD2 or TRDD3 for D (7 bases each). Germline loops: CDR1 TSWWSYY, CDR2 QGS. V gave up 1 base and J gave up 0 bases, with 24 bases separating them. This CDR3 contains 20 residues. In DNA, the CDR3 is TGTGCTCTTGGGGAACGACCCCTTCCTCCCTATACTGGGGACACCGATAAACTCATCTTT. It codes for CALGERPLPPYTGDTDKLIF.

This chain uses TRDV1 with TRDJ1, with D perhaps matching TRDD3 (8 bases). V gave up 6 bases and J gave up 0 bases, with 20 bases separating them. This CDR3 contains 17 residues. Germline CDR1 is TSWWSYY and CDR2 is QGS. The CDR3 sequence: CALGVPTLGDYTDKLIF. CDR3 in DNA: TGTGCTCTTGGCGTTCCTACATTGGGGGATTACACCGATAAACTCATCTTT.

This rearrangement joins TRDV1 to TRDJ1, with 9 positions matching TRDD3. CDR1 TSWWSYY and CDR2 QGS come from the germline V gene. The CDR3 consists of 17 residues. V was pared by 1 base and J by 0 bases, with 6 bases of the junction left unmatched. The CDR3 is CALGEPALGDYTDKLIF. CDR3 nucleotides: TGTGCTCTTGGGGAACCCGCGCTGGGGGATTACACCGATAAACTCATCTTT.

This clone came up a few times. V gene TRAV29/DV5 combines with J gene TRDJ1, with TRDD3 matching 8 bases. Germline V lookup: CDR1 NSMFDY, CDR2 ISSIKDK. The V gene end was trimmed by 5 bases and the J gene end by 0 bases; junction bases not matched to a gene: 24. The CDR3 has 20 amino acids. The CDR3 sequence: CAADATSLSLGVTYTDKLIF. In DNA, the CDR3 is TGTGCAGCGGACGCAACTTCCTTATCACTGGGGGTCACGTACACCGATAAACTCATCTTT.